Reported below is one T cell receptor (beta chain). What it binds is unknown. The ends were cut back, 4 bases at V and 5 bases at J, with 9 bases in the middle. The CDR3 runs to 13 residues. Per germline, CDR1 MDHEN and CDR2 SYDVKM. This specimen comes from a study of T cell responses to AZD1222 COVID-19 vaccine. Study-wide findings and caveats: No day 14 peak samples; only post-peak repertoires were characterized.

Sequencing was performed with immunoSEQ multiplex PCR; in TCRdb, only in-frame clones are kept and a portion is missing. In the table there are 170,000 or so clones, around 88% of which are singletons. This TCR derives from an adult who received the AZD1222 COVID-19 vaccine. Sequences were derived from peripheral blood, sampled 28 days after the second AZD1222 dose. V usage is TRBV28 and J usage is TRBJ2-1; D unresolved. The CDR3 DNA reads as TGTGCCAGCAGTTGGGGAATTAACAATGAGCAGTTCTTC. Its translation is CASSWGINNEQFF.